The next 16 T cell receptor beta chains were all read from a single sample in a study of identical twins. TCRdb passed the 5' RACE reads through MiXCR, listing each CDR3 protein once. Here the sample spans around 1.7 million distinct CDR3 sequences, under 35% being singletons. The sequencing input was cord blood. These receptor sequences come from a newborn girl in good health.

This clonotype was seen at least ten times. This chain connects TRBV29-1 to TRBJ2-1; unclear D gene. Trimming shortened V by 6 bases and J by 7 bases, and 16 bases separated the two germline ends. Germline V lookup: CDR1 SQVTM, CDR2 ANQGSEA. The CDR3 contains 13 residues. The CDR3 is CSVSQPPGNEQFF. The CDR3 region has the DNA TGCAGCGTCTCACAACCTCCGGGTAATGAGCAGTTCTTC.

This clonotype occurred once. This CDR3 is missing its conserved last phenylalanine or tryptophan, likely due to a read error. The genes are TRBV4-1 and TRBJ2-3; possible D gene TRBD2, 5 bases. The CDR3 is made up of 16 amino acids. Trimming removed 1 base at V and 0 bases at J, with 11 bases between. Per the germline V gene, CDR1 is MGHRA and CDR2 is YSYEKL. The DNA of the CDR3 is TGCGCCAGCAGCCAAGGGACCATAGCGAGCACAGATACGCAGTATTAT. It translates to CASSQGTIASTDTQYY.

This clonotype occurred a few times. The genes are TRBV21-1 and TRBJ2-1; TRBD1, the D gene given by the table, was not confirmed from the DNA. TRBV21-1 is deemed a pseudogene. The CDR3 sequence is 16 residues long. The CDR3 nucleotides read TGTGCCAGCAGCAAAGTGGACGGGCGAACCTACAATGAGCAGTTCTTC. Protein: CASSKVDGRTYNEQFF.

The chain carries TRBV6-1 and TRBJ2-3; D uncertain. Germline lookup yields CDR1 MNHNS and CDR2 SASEGT. Trimming removed 2 bases at V and 6 bases at J, with 9 bases between. The CDR3 spans 13 residues. The CDR3 spells CASSETPRDTQYF. The CDR3 coding sequence is TGTGCCAGCAGTGAAACCCCACGCGATACGCAGTATTTT.

On this clonotype itself: The junction differs from germline at one of its ends, possibly a read error. V and J are TRBV7-2 and TRBJ2-5; 7 bases are a match to TRBD2. CDR1 is SGHTA, CDR2 FQGNSA, per germline. This CDR3 comprises 16 residues. CDR3 coding DNA: TGTGGCAGCAGCTTAGGTCGGGCGGGAGAGGGGGAGACCCAGTACTTC. This encodes CGSSLGRAGEGETQYF.

This clonotype was recorded a few times. The rearrangement links TRBV20-1 to TRBJ2-6, with a weak D call TRBD1 (6 bases). V was trimmed by 6 bases and J by 4 bases, leaving 13 bases between them. Germline V CDR1 and CDR2: DFQATT, SNEGSKA (reference sequence). This CDR3 has 14 amino acids. CDR3 in DNA: TGCAGTGCAATTACAGGGTTGGGGGCCAACGTCCTGACTTTC. The encoded protein is CSAITGLGANVLTF.

Only a few counts were recorded for this clonotype. The chain couples TRBV20-1 to TRBJ1-5, with 7 bases identical to TRBD1. The V gene's germline CDR1 is DFQATT and CDR2 SNEGSKA (reference sequence). Trimming cost V 7 bases and J 6 bases; bases outside gene matches: 18. The CDR3 runs 16 residues. CDR3: CSVRDGTRDRGQPQHF. The CDR3 DNA reads as TGCAGTGTTCGGGACGGCACACGGGACAGAGGTCAGCCCCAGCATTTT.

This clonotype was seen more than once but under ten times. CDR3 DNA: TGTGCCAGCAGTGTAGGACTAGCGGGAGGGGTCATTCAGTACTTC. It translates to CASSVGLAGGVIQYF. The chain recombines TRBV25-1 with TRBJ2-4; 15 bases align to TRBD2. Germline lookup yields CDR1 MGHDK and CDR2 SYGVNS. The CDR3 is made up of 15 amino acids. J was trimmed by 9 bases and V by 4 bases; bases with no gene match: 4.

The rearrangement links TRBV27 to TRBJ2-5; a weak D match, TRBD1 (5 bases). CDR1 and CDR2 from the germline V gene are MNHEY and SMNVEV (reference sequence). CDR3 size: 13 residues. V gave up 6 bases and J gave up 4 bases, with 12 bases separating them. The CDR3 loop is CASRTRVRETQYF. The CDR3 DNA reads TGTGCCAGCAGGACCAGGGTCCGAGAGACCCAGTACTTC.

The chain employs TRBV29-1 and TRBJ2-7; a weak D match, TRBD1 (5 bases). The J call is doubtful: the DNA matches TRBJ2-4 better. The CDR3 has 15 residues. In germline, CDR1 is SQVTM, CDR2 ANQGSEA. Here the CDR3 reads CSVELSEGDGNIQYF. CDR3 nucleotide sequence: TGCAGCGTTGAATTATCGGAAGGGGATGGAAACATTCAGTACTTC.

The sample holds a few counts of this clonotype. The V gene is TRBV29-1, the J gene TRBJ1-1; TRBD1 matches 9 bases. The CDR3 consists of 15 residues. Unmatched junction bases numbered 9, after V lost 2 bases and J lost 5 bases. Germline CDR1 and CDR2: SQVTM and ANQGSEA. CDR3 sequence: CSVERPDRGGTEAFF. The CDR3 coding sequence is TGCAGCGTTGAACGACCCGACAGGGGGGGGACTGAAGCTTTCTTT.

The chain uses TRBV13 and TRBJ2-5; TRBD2 matches 12 bases. The CDR3 extends over 15 amino acids. V lost 1 base, J lost 11 bases, and 8 bases stayed unmatched. Germline V lookup: CDR1 PRHDT, CDR2 FYEKMQ (reference sequence). Written as DNA, the CDR3 is TGTGCCAGCAGCTTAGCTACTAGCGGGAGGAATGAGCAGTACTTC. Its translation: CASSLATSGRNEQYF.

V is TRBV18 and J is TRBJ1-5; D possibly corresponds to TRBD1 (6 bases). Trimming shortened V by 2 bases and J by 4 bases, and 12 bases separated the two germline ends. Per the germline V gene, CDR1 is KGHSH and CDR2 is LQKENI. CDR3 size: 15 residues. Here the CDR3 reads CASSPLAGDNQPQHF. The CDR3 nucleotides are TGTGCCAGCTCACCATTAGCAGGGGATAATCAGCCCCAGCATTTT.

The table lists this clonotype with a few counts. This chain joins TRBV10-3 and TRBJ2-7; D unclear. The CDR3 runs to 16 residues. V lost 1 base and J 2 bases, leaving 15 bases between the germline ends. The germline CDR1 and CDR2 sequences are ENHRY and SYGVKD. The CDR3 DNA is TGTGCCATCAGTGAGTGGGCCCCACAGACCACCTACGAGCAGTACTTC. As protein: CAISEWAPQTTYEQYF.

The CDR3 sequence: CAMSAREGALSTDTQYF. The CDR3, as DNA: TGTGCCATGAGCGCGCGGGAGGGTGCCCTTAGCACAGATACGCAGTATTTT. The gene calls are TRBV10-3 and TRBJ2-3, with 9 bases that match TRBD2. The germline CDR1 and CDR2 sequences are ENHRY and SYGVKD. The J segment lost 0 bases and the V segment lost 9 bases, leaving 13 bases of the junction unmatched. The CDR3 has 17 residues.

A few counts support this clonotype. The V call is TRBV12-3 or TRBV12-4, the J call TRBJ1-4; D is uncertain. This CDR3 has 14 residues. V lost 1 base and J 8 bases, leaving 11 bases between the germline ends. The CDR3: CASSLVGWNEKLFF. CDR3 nucleotide sequence: TGTGCCAGCAGTTTAGTGGGCTGGAACGAAAAACTGTTTTTT.